One sample yielded the 29 T cell receptor beta chains listed below, sequenced in a study of cytomegalovirus exposure and HLA in healthy donors (dated by TCRdb to the late 2010s). Libraries were prepared through the immunoSEQ multiplex PCR assay. The multiplex PCR relied on a mix of 60 forward primers for TCR Vbeta segments and 13 reverse primers for TCR Jbeta segments. The table comes from immuneACCESS by way of TCRdb, which keeps in-frame sequences with V and J called. Part of the clones is missing from these tables; in studies checked, under half for an unresolved V gene and the rest for unknown reasons. The sample contains about 98,000 clones, under 75% of them found a single time. Jointly, the top ten make up 1.2% of the sample. Specimen: PBMCs. The receptors stem from a female donor in good health and CMV-seronegative.

The gene calls are TRBV29-1 and TRBJ2-3; a weak D match, TRBD1 (8 bases). Germline V gives CDR1 SQVTM, CDR2 ANQGSEA. The CDR3 sequence is 14 residues long. The V and J ends lost 7 bases and 0 bases respectively, with 14 bases between them. CDR3 residues: CSGGGQASTDTQYF. The CDR3 DNA sequence: TGCAGCGGGGGGGGACAGGCCAGCACAGATACGCAGTATTTT.

In this sample, this clone turned up once. The chain is built from TRBV27 and TRBJ1-5; 7 bases map to TRBD1. This CDR3 has 13 residues. The germline V gene encodes CDR1 MNHEY and CDR2 SMNVEV (reference sequence). Trimming cost V 5 bases and J 7 bases; bases outside gene matches: 5. The CDR3 DNA sequence: TGTGCCAGCAGTCAGGGGGGTGGGCAGCCCCAGCATTTT. This encodes CASSQGGGQPQHF.

This clone was observed a few times. The rearrangement joins TRBV28 to TRBJ2-7, with 9 bases aligning to TRBD1. V gave up 4 bases and J gave up 9 bases; unmatched junction bases: 4. Germline assignment: CDR1 MDHEN and CDR2 SYDVKM. The CDR3 contains 12 residues. The CDR3 loop reads CASSWTGEGQYF. The CDR3 bases are TGTGCCAGCAGTTGGACAGGGGAAGGGCAGTACTTC. The variable domain in full, with the rest retrieved from reference TRBV28 and TRBJ2-7, is DVKVTQSSRYLVKRTGEKVFLECVQDMDHENMFWYRQDPGLGLRLIYFSYDVKMKEKGDIPEGYSVSREKKERFSLILESASTNQTSMYLCASSWTGEGQYFGPGTRLTVT.

V and J are TRBV5-6 and TRBJ1-2, with D possibly TRBD1 on 5 matching bases. Trimming removed 6 bases at V and 5 bases at J, with 11 bases between. The CDR3 consists of 12 residues. Germline loops: CDR1 SGHDT, CDR2 YYEEEE. CDR3 residues: CASTPGGYGYTF. CDR3 bases: TGTGCCAGCACCCCGGGGGGATATGGCTACACCTTC.

The chain employs TRBV11-2 and TRBJ2-7; the D gene is possibly TRBD2 (5 bases). Germline lookup yields CDR1 SGHAT and CDR2 FQNNGV. Trimming took 1 base from V and 5 from J, leaving 15 bases between them. CDR3 length: 15 residues. CDR3: CASSLVGRGGHEQYF. In DNA, the CDR3 is TGTGCCAGCAGCTTAGTAGGTCGGGGTGGGCACGAGCAGTACTTC.

The chain has TRBV4-3 and TRBJ1-1; D unresolved. V dropped 0 bases and J dropped 3 bases, with 11 bases sitting between them. CDR3 length equals 15 residues. Germline CDR1 LGHNA, CDR2 YSLEER. The CDR3 DNA is TGCGCCAGCAGCCAAGACTTCCCGCCGGACACTGAAGCTTTCTTT. It specifies CASSQDFPPDTEAFF.

This chain connects TRBV7-3 to TRBJ2-6; 9 nucleotides line up with TRBD2. V was clipped by 2 bases and J by 4 bases; unmatched bases: 9. Germline CDR1 and CDR2: SGHTA and FQGTGA. CDR3 length equals 18 residues. The CDR3 DNA is TGTGCCAGCAGCTTATCTAGCGGGGCTTTGAGAGGGGCCAACGTCCTGACTTTC. Translated, it gives CASSLSSGALRGANVLTF.

This chain uses TRBV18 with TRBJ2-3; the D is unclear. The V end lost 0 bases, the J end lost 4 bases, and 5 bases lay between the germline ends. Germline V gene lookup returns CDR1 KGHSH and CDR2 LQKENI. The CDR3 runs to 13 residues. For the CDR3, the DNA is TGTGCCAGCTCACCACCGGCAGCAGATACGCAGTATTTT. This gives the protein CASSPPAADTQYF. Using reference TRBV18 and TRBJ2-3 for the parts outside the CDR3, the full variable domain is NAGVMQNPRHLVRRRGQEARLRCSPMKGHSHVYWYRQLPEEGLKFMVYLQKENIIDESGMPKERFSAEFPKEGPSILRIQQVVRGDSAAYFCASSPPAADTQYFGPGTRLTVL.

The CDR3 protein is CASSMPSGQGHEQYF. The CDR3 DNA follows: TGTGCCAGTAGTATGCCGTCGGGACAGGGCCACGAGCAGTACTTC. J is TRBJ2-7 and V is TRBV19; 9 nucleotides align to TRBD1. This CDR3 has 15 amino acids. The V and J ends lost 3 bases and 5 bases, in that order; junction bases with no gene match: 8. Germline assignment: CDR1 LNHDA and CDR2 SQIVND (reference sequence).

V usage is TRBV5-1 and J usage is TRBJ2-5; 7 bases are a match to TRBD1. The CDR3 covers 16 residues. V lost 0 bases, J lost 2 bases, and 7 bases stayed unmatched. The germline gives CDR1 SGHRS, CDR2 YFSETQ. The CDR3 spells CASSLAGQVLQETQYF. CDR3 in DNA: TGCGCCAGCAGCTTGGCCGGACAGGTCCTGCAAGAGACCCAGTACTTC.

The chain links TRBV7-8 to TRBJ2-5; 7 positions match TRBD1. The V gene end was trimmed by 5 bases and the J gene end by 2 bases; junction bases not matched to a gene: 8. The CDR3 spans 15 residues. Germline values: CDR1 SGHVS, CDR2 FQNEAQ. The CDR3 here is CASSARTGSQETQYF. Here the CDR3 DNA reads TGTGCCAGCAGCGCGAGGACAGGATCTCAAGAGACCCAGTACTTC.

The gene calls are TRBV9 and TRBJ2-5, with TRBD2 matching 10 bases. After removal of 3 bases from V and 4 bases from J, the junction contained 6 bases not matched to a gene. In germline, CDR1 is SGDLS, CDR2 YYNGEE. This CDR3 spans 15 amino acids. CDR3 protein: CASSGTAGGAETQYF. The CDR3 DNA is TGTGCCAGCAGCGGAACAGCGGGGGGGGCAGAGACCCAGTACTTC.

The chain is built from TRBV19 and TRBJ1-5; a possible D gene is TRBD1 (6 bases). Germline loops: CDR1 LNHDA, CDR2 SQIVND (reference sequence). The CDR3 extends over 15 amino acids. V was clipped by 5 bases and J by 3 bases, with 14 bases between them. DNA for the CDR3: TGTGCCAGTAGTTGGGCGGACAGTTCCAATCAGCCCCAGCATTTT. It encodes CASSWADSSNQPQHF.

This rearrangement joins TRBV5-1 to TRBJ2-4; 11 nucleotides line up with TRBD2. CDR3 length equals 14 residues. Losses at the gene ends were 4 bases for V and 6 bases for J; bases not matched to a gene: 3. The germline CDR1 and CDR2 sequences are SGHRS and YFSETQ. The CDR3 reads CASSLGLAGNIQYF. The DNA for the CDR3 is TGCGCCAGCAGCCTTGGACTAGCGGGAAACATTCAGTACTTC.

This clone was seen a handful of times. This chain joins TRBV6-1 and TRBJ2-7; weak D call: TRBD1 (6 bases). The germline gives CDR1 MNHNS, CDR2 SASEGT. V shed 8 bases and J shed 3 bases, with 14 bases lying between them. The CDR3 loop spans 13 amino acids. The CDR3 coding sequence is TGTGCCAGCCTGGGGGCCCAGGGCTACGAGCAGTACTTC. Translated: CASLGAQGYEQYF.

The chain has TRBV4-2 and TRBJ1-2, with 8 nucleotides matching TRBD1. Germline values: CDR1 LGHNA, CDR2 YNFKEQ. V shed 4 bases and J 5 bases; nucleotides not matched to a gene: 6. The CDR3 has 14 amino acids. CDR3 DNA sequence: TGTGCCAGCAGCCCCTACAGGGGGAAGTATGGCTACACCTTC. It is translated as CASSPYRGKYGYTF.

The rearrangement links TRBV9 to TRBJ2-5; 13 bases fit TRBD2. The V and J ends lost 0 bases and 1 base, in that order; junction bases with no gene match: 3. In germline, CDR1 is SGDLS, CDR2 YYNGEE. The CDR3 contains 17 residues. CDR3 protein: CASSVGGTSGAQETQYF. The CDR3 DNA reads TGTGCCAGCAGCGTAGGGGGGACTAGCGGGGCCCAAGAGACCCAGTACTTC.

The chain carries TRBV6-5 and TRBJ2-7; D is uncertain. The germline V gene has CDR1 MNHEY and CDR2 SVGAGI. The CDR3 contains 11 residues. V lost 5 bases and J 3 bases, leaving 5 bases between the germline ends. The CDR3 nucleotides read TGTGCCAGCAGTAACAACTACGAGCAGTACTTC. Its protein is CASSNNYEQYF.

The chain carries TRBV7-2 and TRBJ2-7; D not resolved. V was pared by 2 bases and J by 5 bases, with 16 bases between. CDR3 size: 15 residues. CDR1 SGHTA and CDR2 FQGNSA come from the germline V gene. The CDR3 nucleotides are TGTGCCAGCAGCTTATTCCCAGGAAAATTTGACGAGCAGTACTTC. Translating gives CASSLFPGKFDEQYF. The full variable domain, completed using reference TRBV7-2 and TRBJ2-7, is GAGVSQSPSNKVTEKGKDVELRCDPISGHTALYWYRQSLGQGLEFLIYFQGNSAPDKSGLPSDRFSAERTGGSVSTLTIQRTQQEDSAVYLCASSLFPGKFDEQYFGPGTRLTVT.

V usage is TRBV5-4 and J usage is TRBJ2-3, with 9 bases aligning to TRBD1. Trimming took 3 bases from V and 5 from J; bases not matched to a gene: 10. The CDR3 has 16 amino acids. Germline V lookup: CDR1 SGHNT, CDR2 YYREEE (reference sequence). The CDR3 spells CASSSIGQGRRDTQYF. The CDR3 DNA reads as TGTGCCAGCAGCTCCATCGGACAGGGGCGTCGAGATACGCAGTATTTT.

V gene TRBV5-6 combines with J gene TRBJ2-7; D may be TRBD2 (5 bases). The V end lost 4 bases, the J end lost 0 bases, and 14 bases lay between the germline ends. CDR3 length: 15 amino acids. CDR1 SGHDT and CDR2 YYEEEE come from the germline V gene. CDR3 DNA sequence: TGTGCCAGCAGCCTGCTAGCCCGTTACTCCTACGAGCAGTACTTC. Its translation is CASSLLARYSYEQYF.

The chain is built from TRBV4-1 and TRBJ2-2; 7 bases fit TRBD1. The CDR3 runs to 13 residues. J lost 7 bases, V lost 4 bases, and 3 bases had no gene match. CDR1 MGHRA and CDR2 YSYEKL come from the germline V gene. The CDR3: CASSPQGVGELFF. CDR3 nucleotide sequence: TGCGCCAGCAGCCCGCAGGGGGTCGGGGAGCTGTTTTTT.

The rearrangement joins TRBV5-1 to TRBJ2-1, with 7 nucleotides matching TRBD1. Germline trimming cut 0 bases from V and 5 bases from J; bases unmatched to any gene: 2. The germline gives CDR1 SGHRS, CDR2 YFSETQ. This CDR3 region has 14 residues. CDR3 in amino acids: CASSLDRGHNEQFF. DNA for the CDR3: TGCGCCAGCAGCTTGGACAGGGGCCACAATGAGCAGTTCTTC.

The chain has TRBV11-3 and TRBJ2-7, with D possibly TRBD1 on 5 matching bases. This CDR3 region has 16 residues. V lost 2 bases, J lost 2 bases, and 16 bases lay in between. CDR1 and CDR2 from the germline V gene are SGHNT and YENEEA. The CDR3 loop is CASSLLAGPPTYEQYF. The CDR3 coding sequence is TGTGCCAGCAGCTTATTGGCAGGGCCTCCGACCTACGAGCAGTACTTC.

The CDR3 reads CASSYGLAGGREQFF. The CDR3, as DNA: TGTGCCAGCAGCTATGGACTAGCGGGAGGGCGCGAGCAGTTCTTC. The chain uses TRBV7-8 and TRBJ2-1; 15 nucleotides align to TRBD2. This CDR3 spans 15 amino acids. Germline trimming cut 4 bases from V and 10 bases from J; bases unmatched to any gene: 5. Germline assignment: CDR1 SGHVS and CDR2 FQNEAQ.

This chain connects TRBV30 to TRBJ2-1; D may be TRBD2 (5 bases). V shed 2 bases and J shed 7 bases, with 12 bases lying between them. Germline loops: CDR1 GTSNPN, CDR2 SVGIG (reference sequence). The CDR3 spans 13 residues. CDR3 DNA sequence: TGTGCCTGGAGTTTAGAGCGGAGAAATGAGCAGTTCTTC. It encodes CAWSLERRNEQFF.

The chain joins TRBV5-1 to TRBJ1-4, with D possibly matching TRBD1 (5 bases). CDR3 size: 15 residues. With 1 base removed from V and 5 bases from J, the gap between germline ends came to 12 bases. The V gene's germline CDR1 is SGHRS and CDR2 YFSETQ. The CDR3 nucleotides are TGCGCCAGCAGCTTGATAGCAGGGCGGAATGAAAAACTGTTTTTT. It translates to CASSLIAGRNEKLFF.

The chain employs TRBV7-8 and TRBJ1-6, with 7 bases aligning to TRBD1. The CDR3 runs 14 residues. Trimming at V came to 4 bases and at J to 9 bases, leaving 6 bases not matched to a gene. Germline V lookup: CDR1 SGHVS, CDR2 FQNEAQ. The CDR3 spells CASSSGQSSSPLHF. The DNA for the CDR3 is TGTGCCAGCAGCTCGGGACAGTCAAGTTCACCCCTCCACTTT.

The chain recombines TRBV6-1 with TRBJ2-1; D possibly corresponds to TRBD2 (5 bases). The CDR3 contains 14 residues. Germline V gene lookup returns CDR1 MNHNS and CDR2 SASEGT. V shed 1 base and J shed 7 bases, with 11 bases lying between them. CDR3 sequence: CASSEEADWNEQFF. The CDR3 nucleotides are TGTGCCAGCAGTGAAGAAGCGGATTGGAATGAGCAGTTCTTC.